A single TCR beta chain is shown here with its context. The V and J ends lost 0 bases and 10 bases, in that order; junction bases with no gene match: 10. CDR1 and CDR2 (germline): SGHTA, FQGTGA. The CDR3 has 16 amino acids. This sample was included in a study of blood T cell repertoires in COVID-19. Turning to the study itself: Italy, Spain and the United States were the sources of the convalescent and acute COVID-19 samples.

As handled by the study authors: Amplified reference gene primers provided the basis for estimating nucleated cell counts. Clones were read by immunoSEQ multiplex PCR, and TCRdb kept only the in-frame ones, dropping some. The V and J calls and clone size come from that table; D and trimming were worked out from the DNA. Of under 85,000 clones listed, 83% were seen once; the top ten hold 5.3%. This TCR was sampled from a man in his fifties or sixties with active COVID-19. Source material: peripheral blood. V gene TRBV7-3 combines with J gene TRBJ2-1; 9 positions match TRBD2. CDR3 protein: CASSLTGTSFGSEQFF. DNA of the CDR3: TGTGCCAGCAGCTTAACAGGGACTAGCTTTGGATCCGAGCAGTTCTTC. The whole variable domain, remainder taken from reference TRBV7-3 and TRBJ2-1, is GAGVSQTPSNKVTEKGKYVELRCDPISGHTALYWYRQSLGQGPEFLIYFQGTGAADDSGLPNDRFFAVRPEGSVSTLKIQRTERGDSAVYLCASSLTGTSFGSEQFFGPGTRLTVL.